What follows are 26 T cell receptor beta chains derived from one specimen sequenced in a study of cytomegalovirus exposure and HLA in healthy donors. PCR was performed using 60 Vbeta and 13 Jbeta primers. Here immunoSEQ multiplex PCR was the method, and the copy in TCRdb shows in-frame clones only, minus some. The sample shows about 150,000 clones, approximately 75% of them seen only once. Sequences were obtained from PBMCs. These receptors originate from a man in his late teens or twenties in good health and CMV-seronegative.

The CDR3 is CASSLRGQPLSPLHF. CDR3 sequence (DNA): TGTGCCAGCTCTCTAAGGGGCCAGCCCCTGTCACCCCTCCACTTT. The chain employs TRBV18 and TRBJ1-6; D may be TRBD1 (5 bases). This CDR3 comprises 15 residues. V was cut by 6 bases and J by 10 bases, with 19 bases left in between. The germline gives CDR1 KGHSH, CDR2 LQKENI.

This chain joins TRBV6-1 and TRBJ2-1; possible D gene TRBD2, 7 bases. In germline, CDR1 is MNHNS, CDR2 SASEGT. Trimming took 4 bases from V and 4 from J, leaving 17 bases between them. CDR3 length equals 16 residues. CDR3 nucleotides: TGTGCCAGCAGTGGTTCCCGGGGGGCCCAGTACAATGAGCAGTTCTTC. The encoded protein is CASSGSRGAQYNEQFF.

This clone appeared once. This chain joins TRBV5-6 and TRBJ2-3, with 14 bases aligning to TRBD2. After removal of 2 bases from V and 3 bases from J, the junction contained 2 bases not matched to a gene. From germline, CDR1 is SGHDT and CDR2 YYEEEE. This CDR3 comprises 16 residues. CDR3 residues: CASSLGLAGGTDTQYF. CDR3 coding DNA: TGTGCCAGCAGCTTAGGACTAGCGGGGGGTACAGATACGCAGTATTTT.

The V and J genes are TRBV30 and TRBJ1-5; D is undetermined. CDR1 and CDR2 from the germline V gene are GTSNPN and SVGIG (reference sequence). The CDR3 spans 15 residues. V was pared by 2 bases and J by 4 bases, with 15 bases between. CDR3 sequence reads: CAWSSAGGPNQPQHF. CDR3 coding DNA: TGTGCCTGGAGTTCGGCAGGTGGGCCTAATCAGCCCCAGCATTTT.

The V and J genes are TRBV6-5 and TRBJ2-3; unclear D gene. The CDR3 is 13 amino acids. Germline CDR1 reads MNHEY; CDR2 reads SVGAGI. Trimming cost V 6 bases and J 1 base, with 8 bases left between them. The CDR3 bases are TGTGCCAGCAGGAGTCCGGGCACAGATACGCAGTATTTT. Its translation: CASRSPGTDTQYF.

The rearrangement joins TRBV7-7 to TRBJ2-1, with 7 bases that match TRBD2. V was clipped by 1 base and J by 7 bases; unmatched bases: 7. The CDR3 has 15 amino acids. From germline, CDR1 is SSHAT and CDR2 FNYEAQ (reference sequence). This CDR3 reads CASSLGSGGGNEQFF. CDR3 nucleotides: TGTGCCAGCAGCTTAGGTTCAGGCGGGGGAAATGAGCAGTTCTTC.

This clone was found a few times. This rearrangement joins TRBV5-1 to TRBJ1-2; 8 bases fit TRBD1. CDR3 size: 14 residues. CDR1 SGHRS and CDR2 YFSETQ come from the germline V gene. V lost 0 bases to trimming and J lost 6 bases; unmatched junction nucleotides: 4. The CDR3 DNA is TGCGCCAGCAGCTTGGCCCAGGGGGCTGATGGCTACACCTTC. Protein product: CASSLAQGADGYTF.

The V call is TRBV7-2, the J call TRBJ1-6, with unresolved D. CDR1 is SGHTA and CDR2 is FQGNSA in the germline V gene. The germline V and J ends were trimmed by 3 bases and 9 bases, with 6 bases remaining between them. CDR3 length: 12 amino acids. The CDR3 spells CASSLAVSPLHF. The CDR3 nucleotides are TGTGCCAGCAGCTTGGCAGTTTCACCCCTCCACTTT.

The J gene is TRBJ1-5, the V gene TRBV6-1, with D perhaps TRBD1 (6 bases). Trimming removed 0 bases at V and 7 bases at J, with 19 bases between. The germline CDR1 and CDR2 sequences are MNHNS and SASEGT. The CDR3 has 17 amino acids. The CDR3 sequence is CASSEAGTRVGGQPQHF. CDR3 bases: TGTGCCAGCAGTGAAGCAGGGACACGGGTGGGGGGGCAGCCCCAGCATTTT.

A few counts support this clone. This sequence joins TRBV4-1 and TRBJ1-5; tentatively, D is TRBD1 (6 bases). CDR1 is MGHRA and CDR2 is YSYEKL in the germline V gene. The CDR3 loop spans 16 amino acids. Trimming left V 1 base short and J 3 bases short, with 13 bases between. This chain's CDR3 is CASSQVGGEYNQPQHF. The DNA for the CDR3 is TGCGCCAGCAGCCAAGTAGGGGGAGAGTACAATCAGCCCCAGCATTTT.

This chain joins TRBV2 and TRBJ2-2; weak D call: TRBD1 (6 bases). Germline V gene data show CDR1 as SNHLY and CDR2 as FYNNEI. Trimming pared 11 bases from V and 3 bases from J, leaving 19 bases between. This CDR3 region has 15 residues. The DNA of the CDR3 is TGTGCCCTCCGGGCAGGGGCGATGGACACCGGGGAGCTGTTTTTT. As protein: CALRAGAMDTGELFF.

This clone was seen a handful of times. This rearrangement joins TRBV27 to TRBJ2-1; weak D call: TRBD1 (6 bases). Germline loops: CDR1 MNHEY, CDR2 SMNVEV (reference sequence). The CDR3 is 14 amino acids. Trimming cost V 2 bases and J 4 bases, with 9 bases left between them. CDR3 residues: CASSLGQGYNEQFF. The CDR3 nucleotides read TGTGCCAGCAGTTTAGGGCAGGGGTACAATGAGCAGTTCTTC.

This clone came up a few times. The chain links TRBV19 to TRBJ1-1, with D perhaps matching TRBD1 (6 bases). The germline V gene has CDR1 LNHDA and CDR2 SQIVND (reference sequence). Trimming left V 6 bases short and J 6 bases short, with 11 bases between. The CDR3 contains 12 residues. In DNA, the CDR3 is TGTGCCAGTAGCCCGCAGGGGTCTGAAGCTTTCTTT. The encoded protein is CASSPQGSEAFF.

The chain couples TRBV6-5 to TRBJ2-5; the D gene is possibly TRBD2 (6 bases). Trimming took 3 bases from V and 7 from J, leaving 12 bases between them. This CDR3 contains 13 residues. CDR1 and CDR2 (germline): MNHEY, SVGAGI. In nucleotides, the CDR3 is TGTGCCAGCAGTTATCCTCCCGGGGGGACCCAGTACTTC. This sequence encodes CASSYPPGGTQYF.

The V call is TRBV5-4, the J call TRBJ2-3, with D perhaps matching TRBD2 (5 bases). V gave up 3 bases and J gave up 0 bases, with 14 bases separating them. Germline V CDR1 and CDR2: SGHNT, YYREEE (reference sequence). The CDR3 length is 16 residues. The CDR3 loop is CASSSGNKASTDTQYF. The CDR3 DNA is TGTGCCAGCAGCTCCGGGAACAAGGCTAGCACAGATACGCAGTATTTT.

This clone has just a few counts. The gene calls are TRBV7-9 and TRBJ2-5; 8 bases map to TRBD1. Germline V lookup: CDR1 SEHNR, CDR2 FQNEAQ (reference sequence). This CDR3 is 15 amino acids long. The V and J ends lost 1 base and 4 bases, in that order; junction bases with no gene match: 5. The CDR3 DNA reads TGTGCCAGCAGCTTAGGGACAGGGTCCCGAGAGACCCAGTACTTC. The encoded protein is CASSLGTGSRETQYF.

V and J are TRBV7-3 and TRBJ2-2; possibly TRBD2 for D (7 bases). Germline V gene data show CDR1 as SGHTA and CDR2 as FQGTGA. Deletions cut 2 bases from V and 5 bases from J, with 15 bases between. The CDR3 extends over 16 amino acids. CDR3 DNA sequence: TGTGCCAGCAGCTTATGGGGGGGGCAGCGGACCGGGGAGCTGTTTTTT. It encodes CASSLWGGQRTGELFF. The full variable domain, in which reference TRBV7-3 and TRBJ2-2 provide the parts outside the CDR3, is GAGVSQTPSNKVTEKGKYVELRCDPISGHTALYWYRQSLGQGPEFLIYFQGTGAADDSGLPNDRFFAVRPEGSVSTLKIQRTERGDSAVYLCASSLWGGQRTGELFFGEGSRLTVL.

V is TRBV6-6 and J is TRBJ1-5; 9 positions agree with TRBD1. Trimming took 6 bases from V and 5 from J; bases not matched to a gene: 5. Germline CDR1 reads MNHNY; CDR2 reads SVGAGI (reference sequence). CDR3 length: 14 residues. CDR3 residues: CASRTTGGHQPQHF. CDR3 nucleotide sequence: TGTGCCAGCAGGACGACAGGGGGTCATCAGCCCCAGCATTTT.

V and J are TRBV4-3 and TRBJ2-3; TRBD1 is a possible D gene (6 bases). V dropped 2 bases and J dropped 2 bases, with 20 bases sitting between them. This CDR3 comprises 18 residues. CDR1 and CDR2 from the germline V gene are LGHNA and YSLEER. CDR3 amino acids: CASSQKTPDRSHTDTQYF. The CDR3 DNA reads TGCGCCAGCAGCCAAAAAACCCCCGACAGGAGCCACACAGATACGCAGTATTTT.

A remark on this clone: The same CDR3 can be traced to other DNA sequences in this sample. The chain employs TRBV2 and TRBJ1-3; D is undetermined. V lost 3 bases, J lost 0 bases, and 9 bases lay in between. CDR1 is SNHLY, CDR2 FYNNEI, per germline. This CDR3 is 15 amino acids long. The CDR3 nucleotides are TGTGCCAGCAGTGAGGGCCAGGCCTCTGGAAACACCATATATTTT. The encoded protein is CASSEGQASGNTIYF.

The chain joins TRBV27 to TRBJ1-6; unclear D gene. V was shortened by 6 bases and J by 9 bases, with 15 bases between the two germline ends. The CDR3 totals 14 residues. Germline CDR1 MNHEY, CDR2 SMNVEV (reference sequence). The CDR3 coding sequence is TGTGCCAGCAGCCTTGGAGGGTCCGGTTCACCCCTCCACTTT. This sequence encodes CASSLGGSGSPLHF.

The CDR3: CASSLVGTSLGGNTIYF. The CDR3 DNA follows: TGTGCCAGCAGCTTAGTAGGGACAAGTCTCGGGGGAAACACCATATATTTT. The chain uses TRBV7-2 and TRBJ1-3, with a weak D call TRBD1 (6 bases). CDR1 is SGHTA and CDR2 is FQGNSA in the germline V gene. The length of the CDR3 is 17 residues. Trimming took off 1 base at V and 4 bases at J, with 17 bases between the two ends.

The V gene is TRBV19, the J gene TRBJ1-2; D gene ambiguous. Germline values: CDR1 LNHDA, CDR2 SQIVND (reference sequence). V was pared by 0 bases and J by 4 bases, with 12 bases between. This CDR3 is 15 amino acids long. This chain's CDR3 is CASSIEDPRGYGYTF. Here the CDR3 DNA reads TGTGCCAGTAGTATAGAAGACCCGCGCGGCTATGGCTACACCTTC.

This chain connects TRBV4-1 to TRBJ2-6; 8 bases agree with TRBD1. After removal of 4 bases from V and 4 bases from J, the junction contained 6 bases not matched to a gene. There are 16 residues in the CDR3. Germline loops: CDR1 MGHRA, CDR2 YSYEKL. This chain's CDR3 is CASSLRDRFGANVLTF. CDR3 sequence (DNA): TGCGCCAGCAGCCTTAGGGACAGGTTCGGGGCCAACGTCCTGACTTTC.

This chain links TRBV19 with TRBJ1-6; no clear D. Germline values: CDR1 LNHDA, CDR2 SQIVND (reference sequence). The CDR3 loop spans 16 amino acids. The V and J ends lost 7 bases and 0 bases respectively, with 13 bases between them. In nucleotides, the CDR3 is TGTGCCAGTATGCGGTCTCAGAACTCCTATAATTCACCCCTCCACTTT. Translating it yields CASMRSQNSYNSPLHF.

The chain employs TRBV25-1 and TRBJ2-1, with D unresolved. Trimming cost V 6 bases and J 7 bases, with 13 bases left between them. Germline CDR1 and CDR2: MGHDK and SYGVNS. The CDR3 is 13 amino acids. The CDR3 region is CASSPEAINEQFF. The CDR3 DNA sequence: TGTGCCAGCAGCCCCGAGGCGATTAATGAGCAGTTCTTC.